What follows are 32 T cell receptor beta chains derived from one specimen sequenced in a study of response to subunit inactivated influenza vaccine. TCRdb redid the calling of the RT-PCR reads with MiXCR, one entry per CDR3 protein. Counted here are 800,000 or so distinct CDR3 sequences, 20% to 25% occurring once; the ten biggest clones make up about 10%. Sequenced material: PBMCs from blood, taken more than 4 days after vaccination. The receptors derive from a man aged 50 to 59 who received an inactivated influenza vaccine.

This chain uses TRBV11-2 with TRBJ2-3; D call uncertain. V lost 5 bases and J 1 base, leaving 16 bases between the germline ends. CDR3 size: 16 residues. Germline lookup yields CDR1 SGHAT and CDR2 FQNNGV. The CDR3 reads CASSQRPVGGTDTQYF. CDR3 in DNA: TGTGCCAGCAGCCAAAGGCCCGTAGGTGGCACAGATACGCAGTATTTT.

This clonotype came up many times. The gene calls are TRBV29-1 and TRBJ2-3; the D gene is possibly TRBD2 (6 bases). Trimming took 2 bases from V and 3 from J, leaving 9 bases between them. This CDR3 region has 13 residues. Germline CDR1 SQVTM, CDR2 ANQGSEA. The CDR3 sequence is CSVETSYTDTQYF. The CDR3, as DNA: TGCAGCGTTGAAACTAGCTATACAGATACGCAGTATTTT.

The V and J genes are TRBV6-5 and TRBJ2-7; 9 positions match TRBD1. Germline lookup yields CDR1 MNHEY and CDR2 SVGAGI. V lost 5 bases to trimming and J lost 5 bases; unmatched junction nucleotides: 7. This CDR3 has 14 amino acids. CDR3 region: CASSHRDRVHEQYF. As DNA, the CDR3 is TGTGCCAGCAGTCACCGGGACAGGGTCCACGAGCAGTACTTC.

The V and J genes are TRBV9 and TRBJ1-1, with D possibly TRBD1 on 5 matching bases. Germline V gene sequence: CDR1 SGDLS, CDR2 YYNGEE. CDR3 length: 15 amino acids. Trimming shortened V by 2 bases and J by 3 bases, and 14 bases separated the two germline ends. The CDR3 DNA follows: TGTGCCAGCAGCGTGAGGCGGGGGGGTGACACTGAAGCTTTCTTT. Translated: CASSVRRGGDTEAFF.

For the CDR3, the DNA is TGTGCCAGCGTCGGAGAGACCCAGTACTTC. This sequence encodes CASVGETQYF. The rearrangement uses TRBV2 and TRBJ2-5; D not resolved. Trimming left V 8 bases short and J 4 bases short, with 5 bases between. The CDR3 contains 10 residues. CDR1 is SNHLY, CDR2 FYNNEI, per germline.

A few counts support this clonotype. The CDR3 loop reads CASSLSQGASQPQHF. The CDR3 coding sequence is TGTGCCAGCAGCCTCAGCCAGGGGGCGAGTCAGCCCCAGCATTTT. The chain recombines TRBV12-3 or TRBV12-4 with TRBJ1-5; 8 bases fit TRBD1. This CDR3 spans 15 amino acids. V trimming: 6 bases; J trimming: 6 bases; junction bases outside the gene matches: 10.

This clonotype was found a few times. The rearrangement joins TRBV11-2 to TRBJ2-1, with 7 bases matching TRBD2. CDR1 is SGHAT and CDR2 is FQNNGV in the germline V gene. V was pared by 0 bases and J by 1 base, with 0 bases of the junction left unmatched. The CDR3 has 15 residues. CDR3 residues: CASSLELASYNEQFF. For the CDR3, the DNA is TGTGCCAGCAGCTTAGAACTAGCGTCCTACAATGAGCAGTTCTTC.

J is TRBJ2-5 and V is TRBV12-3 or TRBV12-4, with D perhaps TRBD2 (6 bases). The length of the CDR3 is 16 residues. V lost 5 bases, J lost 5 bases, and 21 bases lay in between. Here the CDR3 reads CASSPGGVDIGETQYF. In nucleotides, the CDR3 is TGTGCCAGCAGTCCCGGGGGTGTAGATATAGGGGAGACCCAGTACTTC.

The chain carries TRBV28 and TRBJ2-7; D is possibly TRBD1 or TRBD2 (5 bases each). The germline CDR1 and CDR2 sequences are MDHEN and SYDVKM. The CDR3 runs 13 residues. Between the trimmed V and J ends, which lost 5 bases and 9 bases, there was a span of 17 bases. As DNA, the CDR3 is TGTGCCAGCAGTCCGAGGGGAGTGGGTCGGCAGTACTTC. Amino acid sequence: CASSPRGVGRQYF.

This chain links TRBV11-2 with TRBJ2-1, with 7 bases lining up with TRBD1. Germline CDR1 SGHAT, CDR2 FQNNGV. Trimming at V came to 0 bases and at J to 10 bases, leaving 12 bases not matched to a gene. The CDR3 length is 16 residues. The CDR3 DNA reads TGTGCCAGCAGCTTAGATTGGAGACAGGGAGTAAGCGAGCAGTTCTTC. Its translation: CASSLDWRQGVSEQFF.

The count of this clonotype is one. The chain is built from TRBV10-3 and TRBJ1-6; D not resolved. CDR3 length: 13 residues. The V gene lost 7 bases and the J gene lost 5 bases, with 9 bases spanning the gap. Looked up from germline, CDR1 is ENHRY and CDR2 is SYGVKD. CDR3 loop: CAITNRNNSPLHF. The CDR3 bases are TGTGCCATCACTAACAGAAATAATTCACCCCTCCACTTT.

This clonotype turned up a few times. This sequence joins TRBV28 and TRBJ2-7; a weak D match, TRBD2 (6 bases). CDR3 size: 14 residues. CDR1 and CDR2 from the germline V gene are MDHEN and SYDVKM. Trimming took 3 bases from V and 6 from J, leaving 15 bases between them. Written as DNA, the CDR3 is TGTGCCAGCAGTTTGGGCGGGACCACACGCGAGCAGTACTTC. Its protein is CASSLGGTTREQYF.

The rearrangement joins TRBV7-9 to TRBJ1-1; the match to TRBD1 covers 8 bases. The CDR3 covers 13 residues. Germline V gives CDR1 SEHNR, CDR2 FQNEAQ (reference sequence). The J segment lost 10 bases and the V segment lost 1 base, leaving 5 bases of the junction unmatched. The CDR3 DNA reads TGTGCCAGCAGCTTAGATCAGGGGGCGGGAGCTTTCTTT. This codes for CASSLDQGAGAFF.

This chain connects TRBV6-5 to TRBJ2-5; D is possibly TRBD2 (7 bases). V gave up 2 bases and J gave up 4 bases, with 17 bases separating them. This CDR3 spans 16 amino acids. CDR1 and CDR2 (germline): MNHEY, SVGAGI. CDR3 sequence reads: CASSYGGGGLLETQYF. The CDR3 nucleotides are TGTGCCAGCAGTTACGGGGGGGGCGGACTGTTAGAGACCCAGTACTTC.

This clonotype showed up just a few times. The chain has TRBV11-2 and TRBJ2-1; tentatively, D is TRBD1 (6 bases). V lost 3 bases and J lost 3, with 15 bases in between. This CDR3 contains 16 residues. Germline V gene sequence: CDR1 SGHAT, CDR2 FQNNGV. The CDR3 protein is CASSLRGRSGYNEQFF. The CDR3 nucleotides read TGTGCCAGCAGCTTGAGGGGGAGATCGGGCTACAATGAGCAGTTCTTC.

V and J are TRBV12-3 or TRBV12-4 and TRBJ1-2; 9 bases map to TRBD1. The length of the CDR3 is 13 residues. Trimming cost V 1 base and J 9 bases; bases outside gene matches: 3. The CDR3 nucleotides are TGTGCCAGCAGTTTAGGGGACAGGGCTTGCTACACCTTC. Protein sequence: CASSLGDRACYTF.

The V call is TRBV15, the J call TRBJ1-1; a weak D match, TRBD1 (6 bases). V dropped 0 bases and J dropped 1 base, with 9 bases sitting between them. Germline V gene lookup returns CDR1 LNHNV and CDR2 YYDKDF (reference sequence). The CDR3 loop spans 15 amino acids. Written as DNA, the CDR3 is TGTGCCACCAGCAGAGACCCCAGGGGGAACACTGAAGCTTTCTTT. This sequence encodes CATSRDPRGNTEAFF. The full variable domain, its missing parts supplied by reference TRBV15 and TRBJ1-1, is DAMVIQNPRYQVTQFGKPVTLSCSQTLNHNVMYWYQQKSSQAPKLLFHYYDKDFNNEADTPDNFQSRRPNTSFCFLDIRSPGLGDTAMYLCATSRDPRGNTEAFFGQGTRLTVV.

Only a few counts were recorded for this clonotype. This chain connects TRBV29-1 to TRBJ1-1, with D possibly matching TRBD1 (6 bases). Trimming pared 5 bases from V and 6 bases from J, leaving 10 bases between. From germline, CDR1 is SQVTM and CDR2 ANQGSEA. This CDR3 has 11 amino acids. The CDR3: CSVHREAEAFF. The CDR3 DNA is TGCAGCGTTCACAGGGAGGCTGAAGCTTTCTTT.

The chain joins TRBV27 to TRBJ1-1; perhaps TRBD1 as D (6 bases). This CDR3 is 15 amino acids long. Trimming took off 5 bases at V and 4 bases at J, with 17 bases between the two ends. Germline assignment: CDR1 MNHEY and CDR2 SMNVEV (reference sequence). The CDR3 protein is CASSPTPSGVTEAFF. The CDR3 DNA reads TGTGCCAGCAGTCCAACCCCCTCAGGGGTCACTGAAGCTTTCTTT.

The chain recombines TRBV29-1 with TRBJ2-1; 10 bases align to TRBD2. Germline CDR1 reads SQVTM; CDR2 reads ANQGSEA. This CDR3 comprises 13 residues. The trim removed 7 bases at V and 6 bases at J, leaving 6 bases unmatched. The DNA for the CDR3 is TGCAGCGCTCTAGCGGGAGAGGTCAATGAGCAGTTCTTC. Amino acid sequence: CSALAGEVNEQFF.

J is TRBJ2-2 and V is TRBV7-9; D is possibly TRBD1 or TRBD2 (5 bases each). This CDR3 is 15 amino acids long. Germline-derived CDR1 and CDR2 are SEHNR and FQNEAQ (reference sequence). With 5 bases removed from V and 5 bases from J, the gap between germline ends came to 15 bases. The CDR3 reads CASSHEAGRTGELFF. The CDR3 DNA reads as TGTGCCAGCAGCCACGAGGCAGGGAGAACCGGGGAGCTGTTTTTT.

Only a few counts were recorded for this clonotype. V gene TRBV24-1 combines with J gene TRBJ2-3; D perhaps matches TRBD1 (5 bases). V was cut by 3 bases and J by 3 bases, with 12 bases left in between. The CDR3 contains 15 residues. CDR1 KGHDR and CDR2 SFDVKD come from the germline V gene. The CDR3 DNA reads TGTGCCACCAGTGATCCCGGAGCAGGGACAGATACGCAGTATTTT. Translating gives CATSDPGAGTDTQYF.

This clonotype occurred a few times. The genes are TRBV7-2 and TRBJ1-1; no firm D call. Trimming shortened V by 6 bases and J by 1 base, and 9 bases separated the two germline ends. CDR3 length equals 13 residues. Germline lookup yields CDR1 SGHTA and CDR2 FQGNSA. CDR3 residues: CASRARQNTEAFF. In nucleotides, the CDR3 is TGTGCCAGCAGAGCACGACAGAACACTGAAGCTTTCTTT.

This sequence joins TRBV9 and TRBJ2-2, with D maybe TRBD2 (6 bases). The V end was cut by 0 bases, the J end by 1 base, with 7 bases between. This CDR3 contains 15 residues. CDR1 SGDLS and CDR2 YYNGEE come from the germline V gene. Here the CDR3 DNA reads TGTGCCAGCAGCGTAGTAGCGGAGAACACCGGGGAGCTGTTTTTT. It translates to CASSVVAENTGELFF.

The V gene is TRBV20-1, the J gene TRBJ2-1; 7 nucleotides line up with TRBD2. V shed 0 bases, J shed 8 bases, and the junction held 13 bases outside the gene matches. Germline assignment: CDR1 DFQATT and CDR2 SNEGSKA (reference sequence). The CDR3 totals 16 residues. The CDR3 sequence: CSARDKSGTLVYEQFF. In DNA, the CDR3 is TGCAGTGCTAGAGATAAAAGCGGGACTTTAGTATATGAGCAGTTCTTC.

V is TRBV28 and J is TRBJ2-2; D gene uncertain. The CDR3 runs to 13 residues. Germline V gives CDR1 MDHEN, CDR2 SYDVKM. Trimming stripped 5 bases from V and 6 bases from J, with 10 bases between. The CDR3 nucleotides read TGTGCCAGCAGTCACCCCGAATCCGGGGAGCTGTTTTTT. Protein: CASSHPESGELFF.

This chain joins TRBV20-1 and TRBJ1-2; D is unclear. Germline CDR1 DFQATT, CDR2 SNEGSKA (reference sequence). V was cut by 1 base and J by 3 bases, with 12 bases left in between. There are 14 residues in the CDR3. The chain's CDR3 is CSARAPDGYYGYTF. CDR3 nucleotides: TGCAGTGCTAGAGCGCCAGACGGCTACTATGGCTACACCTTC.

The V call is TRBV6-5, the J call TRBJ1-3; D gene ambiguous. V was shortened by 2 bases and J by 0 bases, with 8 bases between the two germline ends. The CDR3 covers 15 residues. In germline, CDR1 is MNHEY, CDR2 SVGAGI. CDR3 coding DNA: TGTGCCAGCAGTTACCTACTGAGCTCTGGAAACACCATATATTTT. Its translation is CASSYLLSSGNTIYF.

The V and J genes are TRBV15 and TRBJ2-5; no clear D. The CDR3 has 12 residues. Trimming shortened V by 0 bases and J by 4 bases, and 3 bases separated the two germline ends. Germline V gene sequence: CDR1 LNHNV, CDR2 YYDKDF (reference sequence). The CDR3 DNA is TGTGCCACCAGCAGAGAAGGAGAGACCCAGTACTTC. The encoded protein is CATSREGETQYF.

The chain employs TRBV7-7 and TRBJ2-7; a weak D match, TRBD1 (7 bases). V gave up 7 bases and J gave up 4 bases, with 23 bases separating them. This CDR3 has 16 residues. Germline lookup yields CDR1 SSHAT and CDR2 FNYEAQ (reference sequence). The CDR3 reads CASTQGGQGVKYEQYF. CDR3 sequence (DNA): TGTGCCAGCACCCAAGGGGGGCAGGGGGTAAAGTACGAGCAGTACTTC.

The chain carries TRBV4-3 and TRBJ2-7, with 7 bases that match TRBD1. The CDR3 runs 15 residues. Germline assignment: CDR1 LGHNA and CDR2 YSLEER. Trimming took 2 bases from V and 3 from J; bases not matched to a gene: 7. CDR3 protein: CASSQLTGQYYEQYF. The CDR3 DNA is TGCGCCAGCAGCCAACTTACGGGACAGTACTACGAGCAGTACTTC.

This clonotype has a count of ten or more. The rearrangement links TRBV6-1 to TRBJ1-2; TRBD1 aligns across 10 bases. Germline lookup yields CDR1 MNHNS and CDR2 SASEGT. V shed 5 bases and J 7 bases; nucleotides not matched to a gene: 16. The CDR3 has 17 amino acids. The CDR3 bases are TGTGCCAGCAGTCCCCTCCCGCTGAGACAGGGGGCGGGTGGCTACACCTTC. This sequence encodes CASSPLPLRQGAGGYTF.